Given below is one T cell receptor beta chain in context. What it recognizes is unknown. Graft specimens yielded both intraepithelial and lamina propria lymphocytes. The entry originates in a study of graft-versus-host responses after intestinal transplantation. Study overall: Isolated intestinal, liver-intestinal, or multivisceral transplants had been given to the recipients. Recipients across the board were started on anti-thymocyte globulin induction, then kept on tacrolimus and steroids for about 3 years.

Study-level findings and limits: Association was observed between peak circulating GvH clone levels and early post-transplant HvG declines.

There are 11 residues in the CDR3. V lost 5 bases and J lost 4, with 8 bases in between. Germline CDR1 reads SQVTM; CDR2 reads ANQGSEA. The data were produced by immunoSEQ multiplex PCR, yet TCRdb's version contains in-frame clones alone and is incomplete. The sample has 15,000 or so clones; roughly 70% are singletons. This TCR derives from a human patient who received an intestinal transplant, so some T cells may come from the graft donor. The chain joins TRBV29-1 to TRBJ1-1, with D unresolved. Sequences were derived from ileum tissue, sampled just over 700 days after intestinal transplantation. CDR3 region: CSVRVGTEAFF. CDR3 in DNA: TGCAGCGTTCGGGTTGGCACTGAAGCTTTCTTT.